Listed here are 29 T cell receptor beta chains from one sample, sequenced in a study of tumor-infiltrating lymphocytes in primary liver carcinoma. Unsorted whole blood yielded blood RNA, and germline DNA was extracted as well. The input was 500 ng total RNA; TCR beta cDNA was made from it with a constant-region primer. Generation of the TCR beta libraries relied on three nested multiplex PCR rounds using slightly modified ARM-PCR. TRBV1-TRBV30 forward primers paired with a C-beta reverse primer drove the first two PCR rounds, approximately 11 cycles each. TCRdb recomputed calls from the multiplex PCR reads with MiXCR, one row per CDR3 protein. The data contain some 320,000 distinct CDR3 sequences, 50% to 70% of them seen just once; the ten biggest clones take up roughly 9%. Sequenced: peripheral blood. The receptors were gathered from a middle-aged man with primary liver carcinoma and hepatitis B virus infection.

The chain recombines TRBV6-1 with TRBJ2-5; perhaps TRBD2 as D (5 bases). Trimming shortened V by 4 bases and J by 1 base, and 16 bases separated the two germline ends. The CDR3 spans 16 residues. In germline, CDR1 is MNHNS, CDR2 SASEGT. Here the CDR3 reads CASSVGAWGFQETQYF. CDR3 nucleotide sequence: TGTGCCAGCAGTGTGGGAGCCTGGGGATTCCAAGAGACCCAGTACTTC.

The V and J genes are TRBV5-1 and TRBJ2-7; no clear D. Trimming stripped 0 bases from V and 3 bases from J, with 13 bases between. This CDR3 has 15 residues. CDR1 and CDR2 (germline): SGHRS, YFSETQ. The chain's CDR3 is CASSLEDNRVYEQYF. The CDR3 DNA is TGCGCCAGCAGCTTGGAAGACAACCGAGTCTACGAGCAGTACTTC.

V gene TRBV11-3 combines with J gene TRBJ2-3; tentatively, D is TRBD2 (5 bases). Germline CDR1 SGHNT, CDR2 YENEEA. With 3 bases removed from V and 4 bases from J, the gap between germline ends came to 14 bases. The CDR3 runs 15 residues. CDR3 sequence reads: CASSLDSSIADTQYF. The CDR3 DNA reads TGTGCCAGCAGCTTGGACTCAAGTATCGCAGATACGCAGTATTTT.

At least ten counts were recorded for this clonotype. The chain has TRBV12-3 or TRBV12-4 and TRBJ1-1; possible D gene TRBD1, 6 bases. The V and J ends lost 0 bases and 2 bases respectively, with 13 bases between them. The CDR3 sequence is 16 residues long. As DNA, the CDR3 is TGTGCCAGCAGTTTAGCGCTAGGGACAAGAAACACTGAAGCTTTCTTT. Translated, it gives CASSLALGTRNTEAFF.

This clonotype came up once. This may be a read error: a much more frequent sequence differs by one nucleotide. The CDR3 DNA reads as TGTGCCAGCACCCCCCGGGGTGGACAGGGGAATTCACCCTTCCACTTT. Residues: CASTPRGGQGNSPFHF. The chain links TRBV7-9 to TRBJ1-6; 9 nucleotides match TRBD1. Germline loops: CDR1 SEHNR, CDR2 FQNEAQ (reference sequence). This CDR3 has 16 residues.

This clonotype appeared a single time. This clone may be a read error of a much larger clone one base away. The genes are TRBV12-3 or TRBV12-4 and TRBJ1-1; tentative D call: TRBD1 (5 bases). Trimming took 7 bases from V and 2 from J, leaving 23 bases between them. This CDR3 has 17 amino acids. In DNA, the CDR3 is TGTGCCAGCACCTCTTTAATGGGGTGGAGGACAAACACTGAAGCTTTCTTT. Translating it yields CASTSLMGWRTNTEAFF.

This clonotype was observed a few times. This chain joins TRBV29-1 and TRBJ1-1, with 10 bases lining up with TRBD1. J lost 3 bases, V lost 7 bases, and 5 bases had no gene match. This CDR3 is 13 amino acids long. Germline assignment: CDR1 SQVTM and CDR2 ANQGSEA. The CDR3 loop is CSGSDRGYTEAFF. The CDR3 DNA reads TGCAGCGGATCGGACAGGGGGTACACTGAAGCTTTCTTT.

Remarks on this clonotype: This sequence may be a read error, since a much larger clone differs from it by one base. The chain has TRBV4-1 and TRBJ1-5, with TRBD1 matching over 7 bases. This CDR3 is built from 16 residues. CDR1 is MGHRA, CDR2 YSYEKL, per germline. The ends lost 4 bases at V and 9 bases at J; junction bases unmatched: 15. DNA for the CDR3: TGCGCCAGCAGCCCAGACACGGGACAGATTGCGGGGCCCCAGCATTTT. This gives the protein CASSPDTGQIAGPQHF.

With respect to this clonotype: A read error may be the cause here, since a much bigger clone is one base away. The rearrangement links TRBV6-6 to TRBJ2-5; D gene ambiguous. Germline CDR1 MNHNY, CDR2 SVGAGI (reference sequence). The CDR3 runs 14 residues. The CDR3 sequence: CASSYSDTKEAQYF. Here the CDR3 DNA reads TGTGCCAGCAGTTACAGCGATACCAAAGAGGCCCAGTACTTC.

CDR3 coding DNA: TGTGCCAGCAGTGCCCTAGCGGAGTCCTACAATGAGCAGTTCTTC. Translated, it gives CASSALAESYNEQFF. The chain couples TRBV6-4 to TRBJ2-1; TRBD2 agrees at 7 bases. The V segment lost 4 bases and the J segment 1 base; nucleotides outside the gene matches: 4. This CDR3 is 15 amino acids long. The germline V gene has CDR1 MRHNA and CDR2 SNTAGT.

This rearrangement joins TRBV7-8 to TRBJ1-4; the match to TRBD1 covers 11 bases. The CDR3 length is 16 residues. With 3 bases clipped from V and 4 bases from J, the junction kept 4 bases outside the gene matches. In germline, CDR1 is SGHVS, CDR2 FQNEAQ. CDR3 bases: TGTGCCAGCAGCTTGGGACAGGGGGGTTTTAATGAAAAACTGTTTTTT. Translation: CASSLGQGGFNEKLFF.

This CDR3 reads CASSLLREEQFF. DNA of the CDR3: TGTGCCAGCTCACTCCTCCGGGAGGAGCAGTTCTTC. The chain joins TRBV18 to TRBJ2-1; maybe TRBD2 (6 bases). CDR3 length: 12 amino acids. Germline V gives CDR1 KGHSH, CDR2 LQKENI. V was clipped by 4 bases and J by 10 bases, with 11 bases between them. Looking up the rest from reference TRBV18 and TRBJ2-1 gives the full variable domain: NAGVMQNPRHLVRRRGQEARLRCSPMKGHSHVYWYRQLPEEGLKFMVYLQKENIIDESGMPKERFSAEFPKEGPSILRIQQVVRGDSAAYFCASSLLREEQFFGPGTRLTVL.

A word on this clonotype: A read error may account for a junction end that differs from germline. V is TRBV7-9 and J is TRBJ2-1; D possibly matches TRBD1 or TRBD2 (5 bases each). This CDR3 comprises 16 residues. Per the germline V gene, CDR1 is SEHNR and CDR2 is FQNEAQ (reference sequence). The DNA for the CDR3 is TGTGCCAGCAGCCCCGACGGGGCCAAAAATTACAATGAGCTGTTCTTC. Translated, it gives CASSPDGAKNYNELFF.

Comments on this clonotype: A much larger clone is a single base away; this may be a read error. This sequence joins TRBV6-5 and TRBJ1-5; the D gene is possibly TRBD1 (5 bases). CDR3 length: 12 residues. CDR1 and CDR2 (germline): MNHEY, SVGAGI. The CDR3 region is CASSSGTQPQQF. The CDR3 bases are TGTGCCAGCAGTTCTGGGACTCAGCCCCAGCAGTTT.

As regards this clonotype: A much larger clone lies one base from this, so it may be a read error. The V gene is TRBV12-3 or TRBV12-4, the J gene TRBJ2-2; TRBD2 agrees at 7 bases. There are 16 residues in the CDR3. CDR3 coding DNA: TGTACCAGCAGTTTAAGGAGCGGGGCAAACACCGGGGAGCTGTTTTTT. It yields the protein CTSSLRSGANTGELFF.

Regarding this clonotype: A much larger clone is a single base away; this may be a read error. The V and J genes are TRBV12-3 or TRBV12-4 and TRBJ1-5; 7 nucleotides line up with TRBD2. The J call may be in error: the DNA end matches TRBJ2-3 better. There are 15 residues in the CDR3. CDR3 DNA sequence: TGTGCCAGCAGTTTATGGGGGGGATCCAATCAGCCCCAGTATTTT. Protein product: CASSLWGGSNQPQYF.

In its sample, this clonotype was seen many times. This chain uses TRBV4-3 with TRBJ1-1; D is perhaps TRBD1 (5 bases). V lost 6 bases, J lost 5 bases, and 16 bases lay in between. This CDR3 is 14 amino acids long. Germline V gene data show CDR1 as LGHNA and CDR2 as YSLEER. This chain's CDR3 is CASRLGGIGTEAFF. The CDR3 DNA is TGCGCCAGCAGACTTGGGGGGATAGGAACTGAAGCTTTCTTT.

As for this clonotype: This CDR3 fails to terminate in the conserved phenylalanine or tryptophan, so it likely reflects a read error. The chain is built from TRBV4-3 and TRBJ2-1, with 8 positions matching TRBD2. The CDR3 contains 17 residues. Germline V lookup: CDR1 LGHNA, CDR2 YSLEER. V gave up 0 bases and J gave up 2 bases; unmatched junction bases: 6. CDR3 in DNA: TGCGCCAGCAGCCAAGATCGCGAGCGGGGGACCTACAATGAGCAGTTCTAC. Its protein is CASSQDRERGTYNEQFY.

On this clonotype: This may be a read error, as it is one base from a much larger clone. The chain joins TRBV4-1 to TRBJ2-3; 8 bases agree with TRBD2. The CDR3 has 16 amino acids. The J segment lost 6 bases and the V segment lost 3 bases, leaving 11 bases of the junction unmatched. The germline V gene has CDR1 MGHRA and CDR2 YSYEKL. Here the CDR3 DNA reads TGCGCCAGCAGCCAGACTAGCGAGAGAAACGGGGATACGCAGTATTTT. Protein product: CASSQTSERNGDTQYF.

This clonotype was seen more than once but under ten times. This sequence joins TRBV11-2 and TRBJ2-1; D remains unclear. In germline, CDR1 is SGHAT, CDR2 FQNNGV. The CDR3 runs 13 residues. V lost 2 bases, J lost 7 bases, and 9 bases lay in between. Here the CDR3 DNA reads TGTGCCAGCAGCTTAATGTATGGTAATGAGCAGTTCTTC. It translates to CASSLMYGNEQFF.

Comments on this clonotype: Since a much larger clone is just one base distant, this may be a read error. This sequence joins TRBV6-2 or TRBV6-3 and TRBJ1-1; unclear D gene. CDR3 size: 13 residues. Germline-derived CDR1 and CDR2 are MNHEY and SVGEGT. CDR3 nucleotides: TGTGCCAACAGTTCCAGGATAAACACTGAAGCTTTCTTT. Its protein product is CANSSRINTEAFF.

A word on this clonotype: The junction and the germline gene differ at one end; a read error may be behind it. V is TRBV30 and J is TRBJ2-5, with TRBD1 matching 12 bases. Germline CDR1 GTSNPN, CDR2 SVGIG (reference sequence). The CDR3 is 15 amino acids. This CDR3 is CAWSTGTGGREAQYF. CDR3 nucleotides: TGTGCCTGGAGTACCGGGACAGGGGGCCGAGAGGCCCAGTACTTC.

To note about this clonotype: A read error may be the cause here, since a much bigger clone is one base away. The chain carries TRBV6-2 or TRBV6-3 and TRBJ2-5; D gene ambiguous. The CDR3 has 16 residues. CDR1 MNHEY and CDR2 SVGEGT come from the germline V gene. V was shortened by 6 bases and J by 9 bases, with 26 bases between the two germline ends. The chain's CDR3 is CASSPPRVDPGFPQYF. In nucleotides, the CDR3 is TGTGCCAGCAGCCCCCCTCGCGTCGATCCGGGTTTTCCCCAGTACTTC.

The chain is built from TRBV6-2 or TRBV6-3 and TRBJ1-6; D remains ambiguous. Germline CDR1 MNHEY, CDR2 SVGEGT. The CDR3 runs 13 residues. V lost 2 bases to trimming and J lost 11 bases, with 10 bases between them. CDR3 sequence: CASSYEGSPPLHF. CDR3 nucleotides: TGTGCCAGCAGTTACGAGGGCAGTCCACCCCTCCACTTT.

There are many counts of this clonotype. The rearrangement links TRBV29-1 to TRBJ2-5, with 8 positions matching TRBD1. The CDR3 is 14 amino acids. V was pared by 6 bases and J by 2 bases, with 8 bases of the junction left unmatched. Germline V gene sequence: CDR1 SQVTM, CDR2 ANQGSEA. The CDR3 DNA is TGCAGCGTGGACAGGGCCGGGACGCAAGAGACCCAGTACTTC. It encodes CSVDRAGTQETQYF.

With regard to this clonotype: A read error may explain this, as a much larger clone is one base away. The chain is built from TRBV4-3 and TRBJ2-3; the match to TRBD2 covers 8 bases. CDR1 and CDR2 from the germline V gene are LGHNA and YSLEER. The CDR3 spans 17 residues. Germline trimming cut 1 base from V and 1 base from J; bases unmatched to any gene: 7. The CDR3 here is CASSQGGTRGRTDTQYF. The CDR3 DNA reads TGCGCCAGCAGCCAAGGCGGGACTAGAGGGCGCACAGATACGCAGTATTTT.

Concerning this clonotype itself: Possible read error: a much larger clone is one base away. The chain couples TRBV4-1 to TRBJ2-7; D is uncertain. The germline V gene has CDR1 MGHRA and CDR2 YSYEKL. CDR3 length: 14 residues. V shed 4 bases and J shed 0 bases, with 10 bases lying between them. The CDR3 sequence is CASSPAQASYEQYF. CDR3 bases: TGCGCCAGCAGCCCAGCCCAGGCCTCCTACGAGCAGTACTTC.

With regard to this clonotype: A single base separates this from a much larger clone, so it may be a read error. The chain carries TRBV4-3 and TRBJ1-6; D may be TRBD1 (5 bases). Trimming pared 1 base from V and 14 bases from J, leaving 12 bases between. Germline V lookup: CDR1 LGHNA, CDR2 YSLEER. The CDR3 loop spans 13 amino acids. The CDR3: CASSQVMTDALHF. The DNA for the CDR3 is TGCGCCAGCAGCCAAGTAATGACAGACGCCCTCCACTTT.

Turning to this clonotype: An end of the junction does not agree with germline; a read error may underlie this. This chain uses TRBV6-1 with TRBJ2-1, with 10 bases identical to TRBD2. The CDR3 is 15 residues long. Germline CDR1 and CDR2: MNHNS and SASEGT. Here the CDR3 DNA reads TGTACCAGCAGTGGCGGGACTAGCGTCCCCAATGAGCAGTTCTTC. Encoded protein: CTSSGGTSVPNEQFF.